The 7 T cell receptor beta chains reported below all come from one sample, sequenced in a study of blood T cell repertoires in COVID-19. Here immunoSEQ multiplex PCR was the method, and the copy in TCRdb shows in-frame clones only, minus some. This table has under 200,000 clones, nearly 90% appearing once. Sequencing was carried out using peripheral blood. The receptors here all came from a man aged 60 to 75 with active or convalescent COVID-19.

The chain carries TRBV3-1 (or the pseudogene TRBV3-2) and TRBJ2-1, with D hard to call. The CDR3 has 14 residues. Trimming took 4 bases from V and 8 from J, leaving 15 bases between them. Germline CDR1 is LGHDT and CDR2 is YNNKEL (reference sequence). CDR3 nucleotide sequence: TGTGCCAGCAGCCCATCCCCTAGATCCGATGAGCAGTTCTTC. Amino acid sequence: CASSPSPRSDEQFF.

The gene calls are TRBV6-5 and TRBJ1-2; possible D gene TRBD1, 5 bases. The CDR3 loop spans 15 amino acids. Between the trimmed V and J ends, which lost 6 bases and 4 bases, there was a span of 18 bases. Germline V gene sequence: CDR1 MNHEY, CDR2 SVGAGI. The CDR3 spells CASSERDGRLYGYTF. The CDR3 DNA follows: TGTGCCAGCAGCGAGCGGGACGGGCGGCTCTATGGCTACACCTTC.

The chain is built from TRBV18 and TRBJ1-3; D is undetermined. CDR1 and CDR2 from the germline V gene are KGHSH and LQKENI. The CDR3 has 12 amino acids. V lost 10 bases and J 6 bases, leaving 13 bases between the germline ends. As DNA, the CDR3 is TGTGCCACTCGGGATTTGAAAAACACCATATATTTT. This translates into CATRDLKNTIYF.

This clone appeared a single time. The chain is built from TRBV6-6 and TRBJ2-2; TRBD1 matches at 9 bases. This CDR3 contains 14 residues. In germline, CDR1 is MNHNY, CDR2 SVGAGI (reference sequence). V lost 4 bases to trimming and J lost 6 bases; unmatched junction nucleotides: 3. CDR3 nucleotides: TGTGCCAGCAGTTGGGACAGGGCGGCCGGGGAGCTGTTTTTT. It encodes CASSWDRAAGELFF.

This chain joins TRBV6-5 and TRBJ1-2; possible D gene TRBD1, 5 bases. The ends were cut back, 5 bases at V and 8 bases at J, with 15 bases in the middle. This CDR3 region has 13 residues. Germline values: CDR1 MNHEY, CDR2 SVGAGI. CDR3 nucleotide sequence: TGTGCCAGCAGTAGTGGGGCATTTAGAGGCTACACCTTC. Protein product: CASSSGAFRGYTF.

This chain connects TRBV6-5 to TRBJ2-7, with 9 bases identical to TRBD1. Germline V gene sequence: CDR1 MNHEY, CDR2 SVGAGI. There are 14 residues in the CDR3. Trimming removed 6 bases from V and 4 bases from J; junction bases left unmatched: 7. CDR3 region: CASRTGTGFYEQYF. The CDR3 DNA is TGTGCCAGCAGGACCGGGACAGGGTTTTACGAGCAGTACTTC.

About this clone itself: The sample holds other DNA sequences that translate to the same CDR3. V is TRBV5-3 and J is TRBJ1-5; 7 bases align to TRBD1. TRBV5-3 is an open reading frame whose function is uncertain. The CDR3 is 14 residues long. Unmatched junction bases numbered 5, after V lost 5 bases and J lost 3 bases. The CDR3 loop reads CARSQGQINQPQHF. The CDR3 DNA reads as TGTGCCAGAAGTCAGGGACAGATCAATCAGCCCCAGCATTTT.